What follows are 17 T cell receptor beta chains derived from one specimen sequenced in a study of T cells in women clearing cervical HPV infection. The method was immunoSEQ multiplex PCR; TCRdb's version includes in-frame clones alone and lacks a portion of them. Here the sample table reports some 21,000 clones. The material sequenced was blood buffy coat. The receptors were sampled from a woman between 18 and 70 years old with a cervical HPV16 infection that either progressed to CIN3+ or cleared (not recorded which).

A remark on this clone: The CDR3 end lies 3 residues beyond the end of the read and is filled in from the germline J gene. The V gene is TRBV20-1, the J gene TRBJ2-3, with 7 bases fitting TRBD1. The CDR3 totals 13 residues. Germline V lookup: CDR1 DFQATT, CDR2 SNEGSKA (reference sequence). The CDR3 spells CSAPNQGVETQYF. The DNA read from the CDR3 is TGCAGTGCACCCAACCAGGGGGTGGAGACG.

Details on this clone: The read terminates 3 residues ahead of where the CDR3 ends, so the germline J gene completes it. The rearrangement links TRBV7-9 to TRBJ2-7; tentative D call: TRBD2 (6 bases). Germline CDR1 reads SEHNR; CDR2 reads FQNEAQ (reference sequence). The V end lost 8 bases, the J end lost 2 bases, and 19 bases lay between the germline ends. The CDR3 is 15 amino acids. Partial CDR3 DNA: TGTGCCAGCGCCGGCGGGCGGGGCGAGACCTACGAG. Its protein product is CASAGGRGETYE. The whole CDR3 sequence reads CASAGGRGETYEQYF.

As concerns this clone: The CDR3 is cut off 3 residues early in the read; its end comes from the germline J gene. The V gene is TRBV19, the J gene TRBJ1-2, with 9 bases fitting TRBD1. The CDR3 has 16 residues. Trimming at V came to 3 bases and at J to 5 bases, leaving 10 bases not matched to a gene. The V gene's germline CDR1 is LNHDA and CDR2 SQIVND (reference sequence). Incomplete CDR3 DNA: TGTGCCAGTAGTATTACCGGGACAGGGTATACGTATGGC. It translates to CASSITGTGYTYG. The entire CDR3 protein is CASSITGTGYTYGYTF.

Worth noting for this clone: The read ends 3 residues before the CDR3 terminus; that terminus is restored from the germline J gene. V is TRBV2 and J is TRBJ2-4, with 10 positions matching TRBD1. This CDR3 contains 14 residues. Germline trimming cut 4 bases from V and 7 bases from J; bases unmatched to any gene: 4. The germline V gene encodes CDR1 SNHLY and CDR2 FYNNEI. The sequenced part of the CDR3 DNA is TGTGCCAGCAGTGCTGGACAGGGGGGTAACATT. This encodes CASSAGQGGNI. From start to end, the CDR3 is CASSAGQGGNIQYF.

CDR3 sequence: CASSSGQNNEQFF. The DNA read from the CDR3 is TGTGCCAGCAGCTCGGGACAAAACAATGAG. The chain combines TRBV2 with TRBJ2-1; tentative D call: TRBD1 (6 bases). The read ends 3 residues before the CDR3 terminus; that terminus is restored from the germline J gene. Between the trimmed V and J ends, which lost 6 bases and 5 bases, there was a span of 11 bases. The CDR3 contains 13 residues. Germline-derived CDR1 and CDR2 are SNHLY and FYNNEI.

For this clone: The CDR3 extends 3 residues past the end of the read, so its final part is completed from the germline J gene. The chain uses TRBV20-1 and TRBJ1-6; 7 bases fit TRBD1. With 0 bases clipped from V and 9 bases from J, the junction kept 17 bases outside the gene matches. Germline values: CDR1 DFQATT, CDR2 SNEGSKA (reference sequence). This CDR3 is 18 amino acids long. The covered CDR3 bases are TGCAGTGCTAGAGATCCCACTATGGGACAGTCAGGAGGTTCACCC. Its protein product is CSARDPTMGQSGGSP. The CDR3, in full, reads CSARDPTMGQSGGSPLHF.

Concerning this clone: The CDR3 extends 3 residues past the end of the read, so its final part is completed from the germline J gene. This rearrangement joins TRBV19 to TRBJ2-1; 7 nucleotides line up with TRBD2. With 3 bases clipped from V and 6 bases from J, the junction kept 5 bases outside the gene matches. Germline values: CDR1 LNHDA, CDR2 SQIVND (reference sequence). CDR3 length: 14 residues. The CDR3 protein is CASSMGGRGNEQFF. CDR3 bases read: TGTGCCAGTAGTATGGGCGGGAGAGGCAATGAG.

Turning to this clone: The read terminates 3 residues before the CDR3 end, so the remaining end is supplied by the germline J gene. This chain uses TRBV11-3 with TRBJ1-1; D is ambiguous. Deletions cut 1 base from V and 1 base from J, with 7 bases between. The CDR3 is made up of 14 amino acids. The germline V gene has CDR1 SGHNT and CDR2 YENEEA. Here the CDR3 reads CASSLGDSNTEAFF. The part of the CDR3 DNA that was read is TGTGCCAGCAGCTTAGGAGACTCGAACACTGAA. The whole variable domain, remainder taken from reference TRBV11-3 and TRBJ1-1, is EAGVVQSPRYKIIEKKQPVAFWCNPISGHNTLYWYLQNLGQGPELLIRYENEEAVDDSQLPKDRFSAERLKGVDSTLKIQPAELGDSAVYLCASSLGDSNTEAFFGQGTRLTVV.

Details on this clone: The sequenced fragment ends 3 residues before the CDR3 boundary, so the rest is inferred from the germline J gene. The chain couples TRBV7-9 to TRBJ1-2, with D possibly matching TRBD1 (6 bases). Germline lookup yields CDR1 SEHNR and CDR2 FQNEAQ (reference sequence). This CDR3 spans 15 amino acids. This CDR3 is CASSPIGALWDIYTF. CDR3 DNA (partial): TGTGCCAGCAGCCCAATCGGGGCCCTCTGGGACATC.

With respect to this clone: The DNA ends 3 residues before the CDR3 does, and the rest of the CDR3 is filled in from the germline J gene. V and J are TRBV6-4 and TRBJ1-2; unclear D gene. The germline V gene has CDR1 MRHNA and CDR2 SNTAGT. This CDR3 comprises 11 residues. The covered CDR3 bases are TGTGCCAGCAGTGAGGGCGCCGGC. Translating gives CASSEGAG. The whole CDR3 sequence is CASSEGAGYTF.

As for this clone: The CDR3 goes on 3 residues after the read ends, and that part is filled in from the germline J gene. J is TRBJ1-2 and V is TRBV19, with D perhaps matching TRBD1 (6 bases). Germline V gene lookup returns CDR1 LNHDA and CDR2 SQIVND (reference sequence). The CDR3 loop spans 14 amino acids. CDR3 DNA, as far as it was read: TGTGCCAGTAGTATTAAAGGGGACACCTACGAC. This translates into CASSIKGDTYD. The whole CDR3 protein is CASSIKGDTYDYTF.

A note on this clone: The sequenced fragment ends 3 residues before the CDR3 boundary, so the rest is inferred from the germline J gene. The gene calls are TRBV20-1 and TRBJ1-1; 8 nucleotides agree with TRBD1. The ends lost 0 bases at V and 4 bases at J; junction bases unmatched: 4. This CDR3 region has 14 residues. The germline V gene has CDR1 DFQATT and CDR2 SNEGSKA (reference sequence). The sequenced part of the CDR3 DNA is TGCAGTGCTAGAGATCTACAGGGGGGCACTGAA. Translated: CSARDLQGGTE. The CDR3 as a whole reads CSARDLQGGTEAFF.

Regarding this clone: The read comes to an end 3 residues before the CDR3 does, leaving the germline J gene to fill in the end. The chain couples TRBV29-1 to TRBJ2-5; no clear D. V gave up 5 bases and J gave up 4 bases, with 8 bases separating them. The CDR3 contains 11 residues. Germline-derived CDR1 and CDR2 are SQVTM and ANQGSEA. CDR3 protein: CSVSRSETQYF. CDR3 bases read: TGCAGCGTTTCTAGGTCAGAGACC. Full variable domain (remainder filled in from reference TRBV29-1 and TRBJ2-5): SAVISQKPSRDICQRGTSLTIQCQVDSQVTMMFWYRQQPGQSLTLIATANQGSEATYESGFVIDKFPISRPNLTFSTLTVSNMSPEDSSIYLCSVSRSETQYFGPGTRLLVL.

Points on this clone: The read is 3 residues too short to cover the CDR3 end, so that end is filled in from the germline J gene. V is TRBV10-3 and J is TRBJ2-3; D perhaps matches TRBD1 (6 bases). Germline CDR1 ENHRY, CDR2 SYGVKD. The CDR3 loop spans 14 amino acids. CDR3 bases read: TGTGCCACCACCCCCGGGACACAACAAGAGACG. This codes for CATTPGTQQET. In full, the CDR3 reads CATTPGTQQETQYF.

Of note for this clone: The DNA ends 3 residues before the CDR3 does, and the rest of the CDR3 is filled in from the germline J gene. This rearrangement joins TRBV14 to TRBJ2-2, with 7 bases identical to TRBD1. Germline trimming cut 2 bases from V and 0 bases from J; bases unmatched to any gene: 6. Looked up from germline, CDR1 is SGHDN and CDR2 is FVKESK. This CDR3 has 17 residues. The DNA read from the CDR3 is TGTGCCAGCAGCCAATCAGACAGGGTAACGAACACCGGGGAG. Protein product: CASSQSDRVTNTGE. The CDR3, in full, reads CASSQSDRVTNTGELFF.

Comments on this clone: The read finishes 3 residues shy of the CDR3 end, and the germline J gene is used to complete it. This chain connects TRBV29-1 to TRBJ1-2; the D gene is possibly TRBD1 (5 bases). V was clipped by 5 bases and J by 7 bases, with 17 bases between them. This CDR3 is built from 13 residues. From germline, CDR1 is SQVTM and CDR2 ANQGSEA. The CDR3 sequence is CSVSLNSGFGYTF. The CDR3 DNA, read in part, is TGCAGCGTTTCACTAAATTCAGGGTTTGGC.

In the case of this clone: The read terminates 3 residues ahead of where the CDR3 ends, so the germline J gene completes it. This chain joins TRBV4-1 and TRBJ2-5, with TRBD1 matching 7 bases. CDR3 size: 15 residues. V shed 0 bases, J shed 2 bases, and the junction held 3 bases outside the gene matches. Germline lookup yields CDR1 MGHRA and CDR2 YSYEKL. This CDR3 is CASSQDGQDQETQYF. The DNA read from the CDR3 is TGCGCCAGCAGCCAAGACGGACAGGATCAAGAGACC.